Following are 23 T cell receptor beta chains from one sample sequenced in a study of blood T cells in healthy people across ages. Next came a second PCR, run for about 6 to 12 cycles, which used a sample-barcoded 5' primer along with a J-beta primer mix. TCRdb itself ran the 5' RACE reads through MiXCR, one entry per CDR3 protein. Of roughly 1.6 million distinct CDR3 sequences in the sample, about 35% were seen once. The sample comprised blood. The receptor set was obtained from a woman in her thirties in good health.

The genes are TRBV7-2 and TRBJ2-2; 7 bases are shared with TRBD1. CDR1 is SGHTA, CDR2 FQGNSA, per germline. This CDR3 region has 14 residues. The V and J ends lost 4 bases and 4 bases, in that order; junction bases with no gene match: 3. Here the CDR3 reads CASSYNRGTGELFF. CDR3 sequence (DNA): TGTGCCAGCAGCTATAACAGGGGCACCGGGGAGCTGTTTTTT.

A few counts support this clonotype. The genes are TRBV6-1 and TRBJ2-2; TRBD1 or TRBD2 may be the D gene (7 bases each). V was cut by 7 bases and J by 0 bases, with 15 bases left in between. Looked up from germline, CDR1 is MNHNS and CDR2 is SASEGT. The CDR3 runs 16 residues. Written as DNA, the CDR3 is TGTGCCAGCACCCAGGGAGGGGGCGCGAACACCGGGGAGCTGTTTTTT. Residues: CASTQGGGANTGELFF.

The chain employs TRBV6-1 and TRBJ2-7; D is possibly TRBD2 (6 bases). The germline V gene has CDR1 MNHNS and CDR2 SASEGT. V lost 1 base and J 12 bases, leaving 22 bases between the germline ends. The CDR3 runs to 15 residues. CDR3 sequence: CASSEGREYPYEGYF. The CDR3 nucleotides read TGTGCCAGCAGTGAAGGTCGGGAGTATCCTTACGAGGGGTACTTC.

This clonotype has at least ten counts. J is TRBJ2-7 and V is TRBV20-1; 7 nucleotides line up with TRBD1. Germline trimming cut 0 bases from V and 3 bases from J; bases unmatched to any gene: 8. Germline V gene data show CDR1 as DFQATT and CDR2 as SNEGSKA (reference sequence). The CDR3 has 15 amino acids. CDR3 amino acids: CSARDGTAPSYEQYF. CDR3 nucleotide sequence: TGCAGTGCTAGAGATGGGACAGCCCCCAGCTACGAGCAGTACTTC.

This chain connects TRBV28 to TRBJ1-1; the D gene is possibly TRBD1 (5 bases). This CDR3 is built from 12 residues. Germline lookup yields CDR1 MDHEN and CDR2 SYDVKM. V dropped 6 bases and J dropped 11 bases, with 16 bases sitting between them. The chain's CDR3 is CASRYPGTGAFF. The CDR3 DNA reads TGTGCCAGCAGGTACCCCGGGACTGGGGCTTTCTTT.

This clonotype was seen many times. This chain uses TRBV27 with TRBJ2-6; D call uncertain. This CDR3 has 15 residues. Germline CDR1 is MNHEY and CDR2 is SMNVEV (reference sequence). Trimming left V 3 bases short and J 0 bases short, with 6 bases between. The CDR3 loop is CASSFQVSGANVLTF. CDR3 bases: TGTGCCAGCAGTTTTCAGGTCTCTGGGGCCAACGTCCTGACTTTC.

This clonotype appeared a few times. CDR3 residues: CASTGQGEHSPLHF. As DNA, the CDR3 is TGTGCCAGCACCGGGCAGGGGGAGCATTCACCCCTCCACTTT. V usage is TRBV6-6 and J usage is TRBJ1-6; 7 nucleotides line up with TRBD1. The V gene end was trimmed by 7 bases and the J gene end by 8 bases; junction bases not matched to a gene: 8. The CDR3 runs 14 residues. Germline V lookup: CDR1 MNHNY, CDR2 SVGAGI (reference sequence).

The V gene is TRBV9, the J gene TRBJ2-2; possible D gene TRBD1, 5 bases. With 3 bases removed from V and 0 bases from J, the gap between germline ends came to 12 bases. Germline V gene sequence: CDR1 SGDLS, CDR2 YYNGEE. This CDR3 is built from 16 residues. CDR3 sequence reads: CASSDDSNTNTGELFF. The CDR3, as DNA: TGTGCCAGCAGCGACGACAGTAACACGAACACCGGGGAGCTGTTTTTT.

There are a few counts of this clonotype. The V call is TRBV20-1, the J call TRBJ2-7, with 7 bases matching TRBD2. Trimming took 0 bases from V and 0 from J; bases not matched to a gene: 11. The CDR3 is 17 amino acids. Germline CDR1 is DFQATT and CDR2 is SNEGSKA (reference sequence). CDR3 residues: CSARDVGQGGLSYEQYF. CDR3 nucleotides: TGCAGTGCTAGAGATGTGGGGCAGGGAGGGCTCTCCTACGAGCAGTACTTC.

About this clonotype itself: Germline and junction disagree at one end, which may indicate a read error. The J gene is TRBJ2-2, the V gene TRBV25-1, with D possibly TRBD2 on 5 matching bases. Germline values: CDR1 MGHDK, CDR2 SYGVNS. This CDR3 is built from 15 residues. CDR3 coding DNA: TGTGCCAGCAGTGAATATTCCGGGGTGGCCGGGGAGCGGTTTTTT. Protein: CASSEYSGVAGERFF.

This chain joins TRBV18 and TRBJ2-1; D is unresolved. The germline V and J ends were trimmed by 0 bases and 0 bases, with 6 bases remaining between them. CDR1 KGHSH and CDR2 LQKENI come from the germline V gene. CDR3 length equals 15 residues. In DNA, the CDR3 is TGTGCCAGCTCACCACCGGTCGGCTCCTACAATGAGCAGTTCTTC. Translating it yields CASSPPVGSYNEQFF. The variable domain in full, completed from reference TRBV18 and TRBJ2-1, reads NAGVMQNPRHLVRRRGQEARLRCSPMKGHSHVYWYRQLPEEGLKFMVYLQKENIIDESGMPKERFSAEFPKEGPSILRIQQVVRGDSAAYFCASSPPVGSYNEQFFGPGTRLTVL.

This clonotype was recorded a few times. CDR3 amino acids: CASSQDSGDDYGYTF. The CDR3 DNA is TGCGCCAGCAGCCAAGATTCAGGGGATGACTATGGCTACACCTTC. The genes are TRBV4-1 and TRBJ1-2; tentatively, D is TRBD1 (6 bases). V was clipped by 0 bases and J by 3 bases, with 11 bases between them. Germline CDR1 reads MGHRA; CDR2 reads YSYEKL. The length of the CDR3 is 15 residues.

The J gene is TRBJ2-5, the V gene TRBV5-1; D remains unclear. This CDR3 is 15 amino acids long. Trimming removed 0 bases at V and 5 bases at J, with 14 bases between. Germline V gene data show CDR1 as SGHRS and CDR2 as YFSETQ. The CDR3 DNA follows: TGCGCCAGCAGCTTGGCCAGGCGGAAGGAGGAGACCCAGTACTTC. Translation: CASSLARRKEETQYF.

This chain links TRBV6-2 or TRBV6-3 with TRBJ2-7; D may be TRBD1 (6 bases). The V and J ends lost 6 bases and 0 bases respectively, with 15 bases between them. Germline V gives CDR1 MNHEY, CDR2 SVGEGT. The CDR3 runs to 15 residues. DNA of the CDR3: TGTGCCAGCAGCCCCCGGGACATCTACTCCTACGAGCAGTACTTC. Its protein product is CASSPRDIYSYEQYF.

In this sample, this clonotype turned up a few times. The chain joins TRBV6-2 or TRBV6-3 to TRBJ1-5, with D perhaps matching TRBD1 (6 bases). Germline loops: CDR1 MNHEY, CDR2 SVGEGT. CDR3 length: 16 residues. The germline V and J ends were trimmed by 0 bases and 2 bases, with 11 bases remaining between them. Here the CDR3 reads CASSYSAGAGNQPQHF. CDR3 coding DNA: TGTGCCAGCAGTTACTCGGCGGGGGCTGGCAATCAGCCCCAGCATTTT.

The chain uses TRBV20-1 and TRBJ2-1; 7 positions match TRBD2. Germline V gives CDR1 DFQATT, CDR2 SNEGSKA (reference sequence). The CDR3 covers 15 residues. Trimming removed 6 bases from V and 6 bases from J; junction bases left unmatched: 14. The CDR3 sequence: CSALASRRGGNEQFF. CDR3 nucleotides: TGCAGTGCCCTAGCCTCGAGGCGCGGGGGCAATGAGCAGTTCTTC.

The CDR3 region has the DNA TGTGCCAGCAGCCACAAAATCGGGTCTCAAGAGACCCAGTACTTC. This sequence encodes CASSHKIGSQETQYF. The genes are TRBV5-6 and TRBJ2-5; D unresolved. Germline V gives CDR1 SGHDT, CDR2 YYEEEE. The CDR3 extends over 15 amino acids. Trimming left V 4 bases short and J 2 bases short, with 15 bases between.

The sample holds a few counts of this clonotype. The chain is built from TRBV7-9 and TRBJ2-7; D is perhaps TRBD1 or TRBD2 (5 bases each). CDR1 SEHNR and CDR2 FQNEAQ come from the germline V gene (reference sequence). The CDR3 is 18 amino acids. Trimming took 4 bases from V and 6 from J, leaving 28 bases between them. The CDR3 sequence: CASSSQFIAGGSHGEQYF. The CDR3 region has the DNA TGTGCCAGCAGCTCTCAGTTCATTGCTGGGGGATCCCACGGCGAGCAGTACTTC. The full variable domain, rest sourced from reference TRBV7-9 and TRBJ2-7, is DTGVSQNPRHKITKRGQNVTFRCDPISEHNRLYWYRQTLGQGPEFLTYFQNEAQLEKSRLLSDRFSAERPKGSFSTLEIQRTEQGDSAMYLCASSSQFIAGGSHGEQYFGPGTRLTVT.

This chain uses TRBV7-3 with TRBJ2-7; TRBD1 aligns across 7 bases. J was trimmed by 5 bases and V by 4 bases; bases with no gene match: 8. CDR1 and CDR2 (germline): SGHTA, FQGTGA. CDR3 length equals 14 residues. CDR3 loop: CASSSTGQYDEQYF. The CDR3 DNA reads TGTGCCAGCAGCTCGACAGGGCAGTACGACGAGCAGTACTTC.

The chain links TRBV7-8 to TRBJ2-7, with TRBD2 matching over 11 bases. The CDR3 runs to 16 residues. V lost 3 bases, J lost 0 bases, and 4 bases stayed unmatched. CDR1 SGHVS and CDR2 FQNEAQ come from the germline V gene. CDR3 residues: CASSLLAGGSSYEQYF. Here the CDR3 DNA reads TGTGCCAGCAGCTTGTTAGCGGGAGGGAGCTCCTACGAGCAGTACTTC.

This clonotype was detected only a few times. In DNA, the CDR3 is TGCAGTGCTAGGAGGCCCAGCGGGATGCTTAACGAGCAGTACTTC. Translation: CSARRPSGMLNEQYF. This sequence joins TRBV20-1 and TRBJ2-7; 7 bases agree with TRBD2. From germline, CDR1 is DFQATT and CDR2 SNEGSKA (reference sequence). The CDR3 contains 15 residues. V gave up 3 bases and J gave up 5 bases; unmatched junction bases: 13.

Here the CDR3 reads CASSRRLAGTTDTQYF. The CDR3 DNA is TGCGCCAGCAGCCGACGACTAGCGGGGACCACAGATACGCAGTATTTT. This chain links TRBV5-1 with TRBJ2-3; 11 bases agree with TRBD2. V trimming: 4 bases; J trimming: 2 bases; junction bases outside the gene matches: 6. The V gene's germline CDR1 is SGHRS and CDR2 YFSETQ. The CDR3 loop spans 16 amino acids.

The chain recombines TRBV5-1 with TRBJ2-1, with TRBD2 matching over 15 bases. Germline V gene sequence: CDR1 SGHRS, CDR2 YFSETQ. This CDR3 has 15 amino acids. Trimming cost V 4 bases and J 9 bases; bases outside gene matches: 5. CDR3 region: CASSGLAGGSGEQFF. Here the CDR3 DNA reads TGCGCCAGCAGCGGACTAGCGGGAGGGAGTGGTGAGCAGTTCTTC.